The 29 T cell receptor beta chains listed next were all sequenced from one sample in a study of regulatory and conventional T cells in RAG deficiency. Conventional CD4+ T cells were sorted from blood as CD25-low CD127-high cells. Libraries were prepared by immunoSEQ multiplex PCR; TCRdb keeps only in-frame clonotypes and omits some of them. This sample has roughly 32,000 clones; 90% to 97% occur once, and the top ten carry about 0.32%. These data also formed part of another study, on regulatory T cells. As reported in that work: Amplification used 52 TRBV primers and 13 TRBJ primers.

Sequenced material: CD25- CD4+ T cells sorted from blood. The receptors were gathered from a human donor in good health.

V and J are TRBV4-2 and TRBJ2-3; D is possibly TRBD2 (6 bases). Germline V gives CDR1 LGHNA, CDR2 YNFKEQ. Trimming stripped 4 bases from V and 1 base from J, with 21 bases between. The CDR3 length is 18 residues. The CDR3 DNA reads TGTGCCAGCAGCCCCCTTTTAAACCCTAGCGAGGGCACAGATACGCAGTATTTT. This encodes CASSPLLNPSEGTDTQYF.

For the CDR3, the DNA is TGTGCCAGCAGCTTAGATCCAGGGCGGGAGCAGTACTTC. Amino acids: CASSLDPGREQYF. The gene calls are TRBV11-2 and TRBJ2-7; TRBD1 might be the D (5 bases). CDR1 is SGHAT, CDR2 FQNNGV, per germline. Trimming pared 0 bases from V and 7 bases from J, leaving 10 bases between. The CDR3 contains 13 residues. The full variable domain, rest sourced from reference TRBV11-2 and TRBJ2-7, is EAGVAQSPRYKIIEKRQSVAFWCNPISGHATLYWYQQILGQGPKLLIQFQNNGVVDDSQLPKDRFSAERLKGVDSTLKIQPAKLEDSAVYLCASSLDPGREQYFGPGTRLTVT.

A single count supports this clone. At one of its ends the junction is not consistent with the germline gene, which may arise from a read error. The chain employs TRBV10-1 and TRBJ2-3; D possibly corresponds to TRBD2 (6 bases). The CDR3 sequence is 18 residues long. The germline gives CDR1 WNHNN, CDR2 SYGVQD (reference sequence). As DNA, the CDR3 is TGCGCCAGCAGTGAGTCCGACGTTGGACTACCTAGCACAGATATGCAGTATTTT. Translated: CASSESDVGLPSTDMQYF.

The chain recombines TRBV7-9 with TRBJ2-1; 7 positions agree with TRBD2. The CDR3 consists of 17 residues. V dropped 2 bases and J dropped 2; count of bases not matched to a gene: 9. The germline V gene has CDR1 SEHNR and CDR2 FQNEAQ (reference sequence). CDR3 amino acids: CASSLSYLGGAYNEQFF. In DNA form, the CDR3 reads TGTGCCAGCAGCTTATCCTATCTTGGGGGGGCCTACAATGAGCAGTTCTTC.

Note on this clone: At one end the junction does not follow the germline gene, possibly because of a read error. The rearrangement links TRBV30 to TRBJ2-7; 7 nucleotides match TRBD1. Germline V CDR1 and CDR2: GTSNPN, SVGIG (reference sequence). This CDR3 spans 11 amino acids. CDR3: CAWSHRGIGSF. In DNA form, the CDR3 reads TGTGCCTGGAGTCACAGGGGAATCGGAAGCTTC.

The genes are TRBV2 and TRBJ1-2; the D is unclear. Trimming took off 11 bases at V and 5 bases at J, with 15 bases between the two ends. This CDR3 spans 12 amino acids. Germline CDR1 SNHLY, CDR2 FYNNEI. The CDR3 region has the DNA TGTGCCTTAGACGGGGAGCTTTATGGCTACACCTTC. This encodes CALDGELYGYTF.

This chain links TRBV9 with TRBJ2-2, with TRBD1 as a possible D gene (6 bases). The V end lost 2 bases, the J end lost 5 bases, and 10 bases lay between the germline ends. CDR3 size: 14 residues. Germline V gives CDR1 SGDLS, CDR2 YYNGEE. CDR3 nucleotides: TGTGCCAGCAGCGTCACAGGGTTTACCGGGGAGCTGTTTTTT. This encodes CASSVTGFTGELFF.

V usage is TRBV6-5 and J usage is TRBJ2-1; 8 nucleotides align to TRBD2. The CDR3 loop spans 14 amino acids. Germline lookup yields CDR1 MNHEY and CDR2 SVGAGI. V lost 10 bases and J lost 3; bases outside the gene matches: 8. The CDR3 loop is CATRSGGIYNEQFF. CDR3 coding DNA: TGTGCCACCCGATCGGGGGGGATCTACAATGAGCAGTTCTTC.

Points on this clone: The sample carries other DNA sequences with the same CDR3. The chain joins TRBV18 to TRBJ2-7; no definite D call. V dropped 2 bases and J dropped 5 bases, with 7 bases sitting between them. The CDR3 runs to 12 residues. The germline gives CDR1 KGHSH, CDR2 LQKENI. CDR3 amino acids: CASSPLRNEQYF. The CDR3 region has the DNA TGTGCCAGCTCACCATTGAGAAACGAGCAGTACTTC.

The V and J genes are TRBV6-5 and TRBJ2-3; 10 bases map to TRBD2. The CDR3 consists of 16 residues. Trimming took 4 bases from V and 4 from J; bases not matched to a gene: 8. From germline, CDR1 is MNHEY and CDR2 SVGAGI. CDR3 bases: TGTGCCAGCAGTTTGGCTAGCGGGGGAAAATCAGATACGCAGTATTTT. This translates into CASSLASGGKSDTQYF.

The chain recombines TRBV6-6 with TRBJ2-7; 10 nucleotides agree with TRBD2. Germline CDR1 is MNHNY and CDR2 is SVGAGI (reference sequence). With V trimmed by 4 bases and J by 5 bases, 11 bases remained unmatched. The CDR3 loop spans 16 amino acids. This CDR3 reads CASSSVLTSGNHEQYF. The CDR3 coding sequence is TGTGCCAGCAGTTCTGTGCTCACTAGCGGGAACCACGAGCAGTACTTC.

The chain couples TRBV6-5 to TRBJ1-1; 8 bases fit TRBD1. V lost 5 bases, J lost 5 bases, and 7 bases stayed unmatched. CDR1 MNHEY and CDR2 SVGAGI come from the germline V gene. This CDR3 comprises 14 residues. The CDR3 is CASSRSGQGTEAFF. The CDR3 DNA reads TGTGCCAGCAGTCGATCAGGACAGGGAACTGAAGCTTTCTTT.

This sequence joins TRBV6-1 and TRBJ1-5; weak D call: TRBD1 (6 bases). Trimming removed 7 bases at V and 6 bases at J, with 13 bases between. This CDR3 has 13 amino acids. CDR1 and CDR2 (germline): MNHNS, SASEGT. In DNA form, the CDR3 reads TGTGCCAGCACCGACAGGTATGTTCAGCCCCAGCATTTT. Protein sequence: CASTDRYVQPQHF.

This clone has just a few counts. V is TRBV19 and J is TRBJ1-3; 7 nucleotides line up with TRBD1. Trimming at V came to 6 bases and at J to 0 bases, leaving 5 bases not matched to a gene. This CDR3 region has 15 residues. Germline values: CDR1 LNHDA, CDR2 SQIVND (reference sequence). DNA for the CDR3: TGTGCCAGTAGACAGGGGATTAGCTCTGGAAACACCATATATTTT. This encodes CASRQGISSGNTIYF.

The chain has TRBV28 and TRBJ1-1; no clear D. The V and J ends lost 1 base and 11 bases respectively, with 14 bases between them. This CDR3 is built from 13 residues. Germline CDR1 and CDR2: MDHEN and SYDVKM. CDR3 DNA sequence: TGTGCCAGCAGTTTATTTCGGGCGGGTGAGGCTTTCTTT. Its translation is CASSLFRAGEAFF.

The genes are TRBV7-9 and TRBJ2-7; 7 bases are shared with TRBD1. The CDR3 is made up of 16 amino acids. V shed 5 bases and J 1 base; nucleotides not matched to a gene: 11. CDR1 and CDR2 (germline): SEHNR, FQNEAQ (reference sequence). The CDR3 loop reads CASSPHRGVRSYEQYF. The CDR3 DNA follows: TGTGCCAGCAGCCCTCACAGGGGAGTAAGGTCCTACGAGCAGTACTTC.

This chain uses TRBV30 with TRBJ2-4; D uncertain. The V end was cut by 1 base, the J end by 12 bases, with 10 bases between. In germline, CDR1 is GTSNPN, CDR2 SVGIG (reference sequence). CDR3 length: 11 amino acids. The CDR3 reads CAWSELTDQYF. As DNA, the CDR3 is TGTGCCTGGAGTGAGTTGACTGATCAGTACTTC. The full variable domain, in which reference TRBV30 and TRBJ2-4 provide the parts outside the CDR3, is SQTIHQWPATLVQPVGSPLSLECTVEGTSNPNLYWYRQAAGRGLQLLFYSVGIGQISSEVPQNLSASRPQDRQFILSSKKLLLSDSGFYLCAWSELTDQYFGAGTRLSVL.

The chain is built from TRBV10-1 and TRBJ2-7, with 7 bases matching TRBD2. V trimming: 3 bases; J trimming: 1 base; junction bases outside the gene matches: 6. The CDR3 spans 15 residues. Germline V CDR1 and CDR2: WNHNN, SYGVQD (reference sequence). The CDR3 reads CASSDETGGSYEQYF. The CDR3 DNA sequence: TGCGCCAGCAGTGACGAGACGGGGGGTTCCTACGAGCAGTACTTC.

This chain uses TRBV29-1 with TRBJ2-1, with 7 positions matching TRBD2. Per the germline V gene, CDR1 is SQVTM and CDR2 is ANQGSEA. V was pared by 8 bases and J by 7 bases, with 17 bases of the junction left unmatched. CDR3 size: 15 residues. CDR3: CSTVGPRTRGNEQFF. The CDR3, as DNA: TGCAGCACAGTTGGCCCCAGGACTAGGGGTAATGAGCAGTTCTTC.

V usage is TRBV10-3 and J usage is TRBJ2-7; D possibly corresponds to TRBD1 (6 bases). The CDR3 is 16 residues long. From germline, CDR1 is ENHRY and CDR2 SYGVKD. Trimming cost V 3 bases and J 3 bases, with 18 bases left between them. The CDR3 region has the DNA TGTGCCATCAGTGAAGGAACCGGGACACTGATCTACGAGCAGTACTTC. Amino acid sequence: CAISEGTGTLIYEQYF.

The chain is built from TRBV7-8 and TRBJ2-1; D is unresolved. Germline V lookup: CDR1 SGHVS, CDR2 FQNEAQ. The CDR3 contains 13 residues. V was clipped by 3 bases and J by 4 bases, with 7 bases between them. This CDR3 reads CASSFGQYNEQFF. The CDR3 nucleotides are TGTGCCAGCAGCTTTGGGCAGTACAATGAGCAGTTCTTC.

The chain combines TRBV7-8 with TRBJ1-5; TRBD1 matches 8 bases. CDR1 is SGHVS and CDR2 is FQNEAQ in the germline V gene. The CDR3 has 15 residues. The V gene end was trimmed by 0 bases and the J gene end by 6 bases; junction bases not matched to a gene: 4. The CDR3 bases are TGTGCCAGCAGCTTAGCTTCAGGGGGCCTTCAGCCCCAGCATTTT. Translation gives CASSLASGGLQPQHF.

This sequence joins TRBV19 and TRBJ2-2; D possibly corresponds to TRBD1 (6 bases). V was cut by 3 bases and J by 6 bases, with 11 bases left in between. This CDR3 region has 14 residues. Germline V gene lookup returns CDR1 LNHDA and CDR2 SQIVND (reference sequence). In nucleotides, the CDR3 is TGTGCCAGTAGTATCCGCAGGGGCGCCGGGGAGCTGTTTTTT. This sequence encodes CASSIRRGAGELFF.

V gene TRBV5-4 combines with J gene TRBJ1-2, with 9 nucleotides matching TRBD1. V trimming: 0 bases; J trimming: 6 bases; junction bases outside the gene matches: 6. This CDR3 contains 15 residues. Germline CDR1 SGHNT, CDR2 YYREEE (reference sequence). The CDR3 DNA is TGTGCCAGCAGCTTGGACAGGGGGCCGGGGAATGGCTACACCTTC. Residues: CASSLDRGPGNGYTF.

The J gene is TRBJ2-2, the V gene TRBV30; 8 positions match TRBD2. In germline, CDR1 is GTSNPN, CDR2 SVGIG (reference sequence). The CDR3 runs to 14 residues. V lost 3 bases and J lost 2; bases outside the gene matches: 2. The DNA for the CDR3 is TGTGCCTGGAGAACTAGCGGAAACACCGGGGAGCTGTTTTTT. Its protein product is CAWRTSGNTGELFF.

The genes are TRBV6-5 and TRBJ1-2, with a tentative D call TRBD1 (6 bases). The CDR3 is 13 amino acids. Trimming shortened V by 6 bases and J by 4 bases, and 12 bases separated the two germline ends. Germline lookup yields CDR1 MNHEY and CDR2 SVGAGI. The CDR3: CASSPRDIYGYTF. CDR3 sequence (DNA): TGTGCCAGCAGCCCACGGGACATCTATGGCTACACCTTC.

The J gene is TRBJ2-3, the V gene TRBV27; 14 bases match TRBD2. The trim removed 6 bases at V and 6 bases at J, leaving 11 bases unmatched. In germline, CDR1 is MNHEY, CDR2 SMNVEV (reference sequence). There are 17 residues in the CDR3. In DNA form, the CDR3 reads TGTGCCAGCAGCCGTGCCGGGACTAGCGGGAGTTATGATACGCAGTATTTT. Its protein is CASSRAGTSGSYDTQYF.

This chain uses TRBV5-4 with TRBJ1-5; D remains unclear. The CDR3 extends over 18 amino acids. Trimming shortened V by 1 base and J by 6 bases, and 23 bases separated the two germline ends. The V gene's germline CDR1 is SGHNT and CDR2 YYREEE (reference sequence). The CDR3 DNA sequence: TGTGCCAGCAGCTTGTTTAAATTTGGGCGTAGTTTGGGTCAGCCCCAGCATTTT. Amino acids: CASSLFKFGRSLGQPQHF.

With respect to this clone: Other DNA sequences within the sample encode an identical CDR3. The V gene is TRBV15, the J gene TRBJ2-3; D unresolved. From germline, CDR1 is LNHNV and CDR2 YYDKDF (reference sequence). V was shortened by 0 bases and J by 5 bases, with 6 bases between the two germline ends. This CDR3 spans 13 amino acids. CDR3 in DNA: TGTGCCACCAGCAGAGATCCGGGAGATACGCAGTATTTT. Amino acids: CATSRDPGDTQYF.